A selection of T cell receptor beta chains follows, all from one sample in a study of T-cell reconstitution after alpha-beta-depleted transplantation in children. TCRdb re-derived calls from the PCR reads in MiXCR, one entry per CDR3 protein. The table has more than 250,000 distinct CDR3 sequences, 9.5% to 10% seen once. This sample comprised PBMCs from the stem cell graft donor, obtained from the stem cell graft. The receptor set was obtained from a human donor who donated a stem cell graft to a child with SCID. Both conserved end residues are part of each CDR3. D genes are given only for firm matches. Size is stated for part of the rows, as once, few or many counts, or as a class when the clone is expanded.

V gene	D gene	clone size	J gene	CDR3 length	CDR3 protein	CDR3 DNA
TRBV10-3	TRBD1	few	TRBJ1-6	13	CAISGQGNFPLHF	TGTGCCATCAGTGGACAGGGAAACTTCCCCCTCCACTTT
TRBV7-8	.	.	TRBJ1-5	14	CASSFRGLGQPQHF	TGTGCCAGCAGCTTTCGGGGGCTAGGTCAGCCCCAGCATTTT
TRBV20-1	TRBD1	few	TRBJ1-6	14	CSARGQGWNSPLHF	TGCAGTGCTAGGGGACAGGGCTGGAATTCACCCCTCCACTTT
TRBV7-9	.	many	TRBJ1-2	15	CASSQNLEDYYGYTF	TGTGCCAGCAGCCAAAACCTAGAGGACTACTATGGCTACACCTTC
TRBV27	.	few	TRBJ2-7	13	CASSSSSSYEQYF	TGTGCCAGCAGTAGCAGCTCCTCCTACGAGCAGTACTTC
TRBV7-2	.	many	TRBJ2-3	17	CASSKTGGSASTDTQYF	TGTGCCAGCAGCAAAACCGGGGGCAGCGCTAGCACAGATACGCAGTATTTT
TRBV6-5	TRBD2	few	TRBJ2-1	19	CASSLTSTSGGASYNEQFF	TGTGCCAGCAGTTTGACATCAACTAGCGGGGGGGCCTCCTACAATGAGCAGTTCTTC
TRBV5-1	.	few	TRBJ2-1	17	CASSLGPTESSYNEQFF	TGCGCCAGCAGCTTGGGACCGACGGAGAGCTCCTACAATGAGCAGTTCTTC
TRBV5-1	TRBD1	many	TRBJ1-1	14	CASSLDRGNTEAFF	TGCGCCAGCAGCTTGGACAGGGGCAACACTGAAGCTTTCTTT
TRBV12-3/TRBV12-4	.	.	TRBJ2-1	13	CASSLNRNNEQFF	TGTGCCAGCAGTTTAAACAGAAACAATGAGCAGTTCTTC
TRBV12-3/TRBV12-4	.	many	TRBJ1-1	12	CASTERNTEAFF	TGTGCCAGCACAGAGAGGAACACTGAAGCTTTCTTT
TRBV3-1	.	many	TRBJ1-3	15	CASSQSKGAGNTIYF	TGTGCCAGCAGCCAGAGTAAAGGGGCTGGAAACACCATATATTTT
TRBV19	.	few	TRBJ2-1	16	CASSMGGGSSYNEQFF	TGTGCCAGTAGTATGGGAGGGGGTAGCTCCTACAATGAGCAGTTCTTC
TRBV7-9	.	many	TRBJ2-1	15	CASRAAGQKNNEQFF	TGTGCCAGCAGAGCGGCGGGACAGAAAAACAATGAGCAGTTCTTC